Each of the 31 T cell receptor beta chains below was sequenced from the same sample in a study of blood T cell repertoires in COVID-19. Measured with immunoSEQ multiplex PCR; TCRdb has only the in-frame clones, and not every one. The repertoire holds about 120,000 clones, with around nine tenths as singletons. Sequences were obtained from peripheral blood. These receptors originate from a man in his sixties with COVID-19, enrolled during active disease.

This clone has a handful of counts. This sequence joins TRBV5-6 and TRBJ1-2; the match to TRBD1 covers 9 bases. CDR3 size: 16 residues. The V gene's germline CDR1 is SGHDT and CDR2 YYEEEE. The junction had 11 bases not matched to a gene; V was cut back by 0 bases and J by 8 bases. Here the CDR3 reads CASSLGYRGLSYGYTF. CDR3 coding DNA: TGTGCCAGCAGCTTGGGGTACAGGGGGCTGTCTTACGGCTACACCTTC.

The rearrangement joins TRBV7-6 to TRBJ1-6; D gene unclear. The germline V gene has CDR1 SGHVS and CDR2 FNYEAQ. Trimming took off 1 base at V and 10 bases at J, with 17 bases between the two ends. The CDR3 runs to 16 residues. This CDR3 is CASSLDVRVRGSPLHF. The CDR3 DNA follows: TGTGCCAGCAGCTTAGATGTAAGGGTTCGGGGATCACCCCTCCACTTT. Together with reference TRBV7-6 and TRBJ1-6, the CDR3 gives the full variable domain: GAGVSQSPRYKVTKRGQDVALRCDPISGHVSLYWYRQALGQGPEFLTYFNYEAQQDKSGLPNDRFSAERPEGSISTLTIQRTEQRDSAMYRCASSLDVRVRGSPLHFGNGTRLTVT.

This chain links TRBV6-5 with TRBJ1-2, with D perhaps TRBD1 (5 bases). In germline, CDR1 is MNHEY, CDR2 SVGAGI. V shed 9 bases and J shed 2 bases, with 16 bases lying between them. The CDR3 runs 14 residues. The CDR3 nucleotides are TGTGCCAGTGCCCTTAAGGGGTCCAACTATGGCTACACCTTC. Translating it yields CASALKGSNYGYTF.

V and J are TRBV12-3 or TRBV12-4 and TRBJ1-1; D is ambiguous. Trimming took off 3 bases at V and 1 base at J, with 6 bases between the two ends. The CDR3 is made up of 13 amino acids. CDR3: CASSFRRNTEAFF. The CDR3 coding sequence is TGTGCCAGCAGTTTTCGGAGGAACACTGAAGCTTTCTTT.

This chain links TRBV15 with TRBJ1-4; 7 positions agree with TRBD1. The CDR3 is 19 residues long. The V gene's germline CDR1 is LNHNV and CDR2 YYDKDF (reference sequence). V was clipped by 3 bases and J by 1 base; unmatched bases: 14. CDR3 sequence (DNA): TGTGCCACCAGCAGGGCTCCCAGGCGGCAGGGGGGAACTAATGAAAAACTGTTTTTT. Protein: CATSRAPRRQGGTNEKLFF.

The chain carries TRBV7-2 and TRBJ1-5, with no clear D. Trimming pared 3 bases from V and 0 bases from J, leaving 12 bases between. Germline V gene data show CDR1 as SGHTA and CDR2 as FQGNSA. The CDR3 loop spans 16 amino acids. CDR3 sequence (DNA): TGTGCCAGCAGCTTGTTTCCCCGAGGTAGCAATCAGCCCCAGCATTTT. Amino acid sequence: CASSLFPRGSNQPQHF.

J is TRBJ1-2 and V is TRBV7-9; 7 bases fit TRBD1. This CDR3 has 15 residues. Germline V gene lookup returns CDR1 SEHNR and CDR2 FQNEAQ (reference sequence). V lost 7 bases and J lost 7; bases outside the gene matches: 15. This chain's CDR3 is CASTPPMTGWSGYTF. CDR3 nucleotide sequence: TGTGCCAGCACCCCCCCCATGACAGGGTGGTCTGGCTACACCTTC.

The CDR3 DNA follows: TGTGCCAGCAGCTTAGCAGCGGCTCAAGAGACCCAGTACTTC. It is translated as CASSLAAAQETQYF. The rearrangement links TRBV7-9 to TRBJ2-5; tentative D call: TRBD2 (5 bases). V dropped 0 bases and J dropped 2 bases, with 7 bases sitting between them. Per germline, CDR1 SEHNR and CDR2 FQNEAQ (reference sequence). The CDR3 runs 14 residues.

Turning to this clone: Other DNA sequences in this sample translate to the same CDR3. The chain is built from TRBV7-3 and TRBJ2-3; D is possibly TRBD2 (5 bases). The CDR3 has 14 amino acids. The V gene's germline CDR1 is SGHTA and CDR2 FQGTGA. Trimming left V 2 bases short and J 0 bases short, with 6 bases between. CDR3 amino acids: CASSLRGSTDTQYF. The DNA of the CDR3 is TGTGCCAGCAGCTTACGGGGTAGCACAGATACGCAGTATTTT. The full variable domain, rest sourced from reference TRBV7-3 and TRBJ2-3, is GAGVSQTPSNKVTEKGKYVELRCDPISGHTALYWYRQSLGQGPEFLIYFQGTGAADDSGLPNDRFFAVRPEGSVSTLKIQRTERGDSAVYLCASSLRGSTDTQYFGPGTRLTVL.

The CDR3 DNA sequence: TGTGCCAGCAGAGCCGGGACAAATAGCGTTCAGCCCCAGCATTTT. Protein sequence: CASRAGTNSVQPQHF. V usage is TRBV2 and J usage is TRBJ1-5, with D possibly matching TRBD1 (6 bases). V was pared by 6 bases and J by 6 bases, with 18 bases between. The CDR3 consists of 15 residues. Germline-derived CDR1 and CDR2 are SNHLY and FYNNEI.

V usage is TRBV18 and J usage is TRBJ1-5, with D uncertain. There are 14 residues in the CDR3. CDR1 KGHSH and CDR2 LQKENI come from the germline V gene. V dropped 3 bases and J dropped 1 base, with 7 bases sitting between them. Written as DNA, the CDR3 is TGTGCCAGCTCACCGGGCGGGAGCAATCAGCCCCAGCATTTT. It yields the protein CASSPGGSNQPQHF.

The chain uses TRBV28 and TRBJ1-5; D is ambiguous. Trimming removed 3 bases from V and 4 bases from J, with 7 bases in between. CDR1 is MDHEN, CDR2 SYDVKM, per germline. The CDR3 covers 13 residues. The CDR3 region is CASSFGANQPQHF. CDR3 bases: TGTGCCAGCAGTTTTGGAGCAAATCAGCCCCAGCATTTT.

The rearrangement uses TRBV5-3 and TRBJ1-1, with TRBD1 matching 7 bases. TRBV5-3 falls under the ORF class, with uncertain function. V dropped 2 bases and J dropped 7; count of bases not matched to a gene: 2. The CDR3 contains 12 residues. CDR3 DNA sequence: TGTGCCAGAAGCTTTGGGACAGTTGAAGCTTTCTTT. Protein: CARSFGTVEAFF.

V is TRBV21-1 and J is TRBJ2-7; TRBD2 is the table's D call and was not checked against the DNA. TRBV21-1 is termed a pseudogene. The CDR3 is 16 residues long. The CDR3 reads CASSKFWRGRSYEQYF. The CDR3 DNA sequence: TGTGCCAGCAGCAAATTTTGGCGGGGAAGGTCCTACGAGCAGTACTTC.

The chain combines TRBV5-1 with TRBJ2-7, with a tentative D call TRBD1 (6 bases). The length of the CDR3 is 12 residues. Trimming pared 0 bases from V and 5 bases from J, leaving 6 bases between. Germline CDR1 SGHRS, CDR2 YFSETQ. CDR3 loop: CASSLDRDEQYF. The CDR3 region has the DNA TGCGCCAGCAGCTTGGACAGGGACGAGCAGTACTTC.

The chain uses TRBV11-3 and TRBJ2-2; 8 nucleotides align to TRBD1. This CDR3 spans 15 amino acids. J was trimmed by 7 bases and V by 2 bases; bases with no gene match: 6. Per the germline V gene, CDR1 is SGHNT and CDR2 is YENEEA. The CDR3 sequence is CASSLSQGANGELFF. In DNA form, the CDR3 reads TGTGCCAGCAGCTTAAGCCAGGGGGCGAACGGGGAGCTGTTTTTT.

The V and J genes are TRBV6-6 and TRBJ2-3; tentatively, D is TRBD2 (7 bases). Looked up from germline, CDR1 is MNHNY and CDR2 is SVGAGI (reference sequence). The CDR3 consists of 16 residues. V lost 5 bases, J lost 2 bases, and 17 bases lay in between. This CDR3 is CASSPRGGGLTDTQYF. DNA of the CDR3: TGTGCCAGCAGTCCGAGGGGCGGGGGCCTCACAGATACGCAGTATTTT.

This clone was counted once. The CDR3, as DNA: TGTGCCAGCAGCAACATACAGGGGAACTATGGCTACACCTTC. Its translation: CASSNIQGNYGYTF. This sequence joins TRBV5-6 and TRBJ1-2; the match to TRBD1 covers 7 bases. The CDR3 is made up of 14 amino acids. Germline lookup yields CDR1 SGHDT and CDR2 YYEEEE. After removal of 4 bases from V and 2 bases from J, the junction contained 5 bases not matched to a gene.

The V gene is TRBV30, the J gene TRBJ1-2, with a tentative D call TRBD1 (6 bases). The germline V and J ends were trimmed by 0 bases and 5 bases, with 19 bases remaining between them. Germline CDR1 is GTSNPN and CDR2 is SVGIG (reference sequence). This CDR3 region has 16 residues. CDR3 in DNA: TGTGCCTGGAGTGTAGGGGGTGGGGGGGCTGGATATGGCTACACCTTC. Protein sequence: CAWSVGGGGAGYGYTF.

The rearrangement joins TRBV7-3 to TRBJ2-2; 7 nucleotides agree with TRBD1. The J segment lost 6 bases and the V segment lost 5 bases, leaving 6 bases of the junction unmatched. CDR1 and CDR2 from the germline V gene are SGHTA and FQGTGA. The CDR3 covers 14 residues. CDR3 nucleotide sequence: TGTGCCAGCAGCCCGATACAGGGGTCCGGGGAGCTGTTTTTT. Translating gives CASSPIQGSGELFF.

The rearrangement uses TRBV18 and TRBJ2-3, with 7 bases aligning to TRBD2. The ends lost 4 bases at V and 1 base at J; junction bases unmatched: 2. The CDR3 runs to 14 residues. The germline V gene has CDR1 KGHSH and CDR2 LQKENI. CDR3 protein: CASSLGLGTDTQYF. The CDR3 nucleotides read TGTGCCAGCTCACTCGGACTAGGCACAGATACGCAGTATTTT.

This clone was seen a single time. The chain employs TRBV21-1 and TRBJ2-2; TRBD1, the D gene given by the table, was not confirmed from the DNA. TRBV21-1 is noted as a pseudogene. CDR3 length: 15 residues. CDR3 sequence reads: CASTRDRHYTGELFF. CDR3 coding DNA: TGTGCCAGCACTAGGGACAGGCATTACACCGGGGAGCTGTTTTTT.

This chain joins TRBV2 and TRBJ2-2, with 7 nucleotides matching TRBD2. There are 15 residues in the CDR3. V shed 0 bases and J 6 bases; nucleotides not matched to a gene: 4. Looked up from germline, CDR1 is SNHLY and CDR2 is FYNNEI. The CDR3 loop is CASSEALADAGELFF. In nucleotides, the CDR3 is TGTGCCAGCAGTGAAGCGCTAGCGGACGCCGGGGAGCTGTTTTTT.

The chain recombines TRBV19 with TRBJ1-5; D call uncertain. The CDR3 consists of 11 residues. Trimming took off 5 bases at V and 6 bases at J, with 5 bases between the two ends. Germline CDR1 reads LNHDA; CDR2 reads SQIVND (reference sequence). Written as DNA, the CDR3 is TGTGCCAGTAGTTCCGGTCAGCCCCAGCATTTT. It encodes CASSSGQPQHF.

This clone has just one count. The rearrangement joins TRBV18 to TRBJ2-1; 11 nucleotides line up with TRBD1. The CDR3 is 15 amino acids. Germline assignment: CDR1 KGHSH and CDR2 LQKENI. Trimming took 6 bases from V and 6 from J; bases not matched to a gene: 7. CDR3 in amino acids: CASSLGQGVINEQFF. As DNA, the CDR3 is TGTGCCAGCTCCCTGGGACAGGGGGTAATCAATGAGCAGTTCTTC.

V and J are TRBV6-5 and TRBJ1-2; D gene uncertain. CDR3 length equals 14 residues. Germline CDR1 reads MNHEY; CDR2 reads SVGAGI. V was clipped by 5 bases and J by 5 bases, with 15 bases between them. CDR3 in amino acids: CASSPAGGKYGYTF. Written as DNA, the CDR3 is TGTGCCAGCAGTCCCGCGGGAGGGAAGTATGGCTACACCTTC.

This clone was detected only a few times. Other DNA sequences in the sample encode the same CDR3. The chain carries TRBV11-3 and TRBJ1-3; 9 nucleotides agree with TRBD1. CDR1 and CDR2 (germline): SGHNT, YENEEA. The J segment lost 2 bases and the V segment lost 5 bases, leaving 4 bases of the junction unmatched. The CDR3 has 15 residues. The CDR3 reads CASSPGQGPGNTIYF. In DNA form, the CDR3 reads TGTGCCAGCAGCCCGGGACAGGGCCCTGGAAACACCATATATTTT.

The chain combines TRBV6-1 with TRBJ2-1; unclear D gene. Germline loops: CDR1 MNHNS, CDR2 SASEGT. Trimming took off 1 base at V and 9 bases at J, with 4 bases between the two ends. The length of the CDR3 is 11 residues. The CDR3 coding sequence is TGTGCCAGCAGTGAAGTAGTTGAGCAGTTCTTC. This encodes CASSEVVEQFF.

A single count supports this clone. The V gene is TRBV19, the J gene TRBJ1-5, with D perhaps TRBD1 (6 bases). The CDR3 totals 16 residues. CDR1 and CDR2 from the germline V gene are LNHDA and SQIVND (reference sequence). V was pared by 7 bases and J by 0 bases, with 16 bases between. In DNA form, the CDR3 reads TGTGCCAGTAAGGGAGGGCAGGGACATAGCAATCAGCCCCAGCATTTT. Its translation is CASKGGQGHSNQPQHF.

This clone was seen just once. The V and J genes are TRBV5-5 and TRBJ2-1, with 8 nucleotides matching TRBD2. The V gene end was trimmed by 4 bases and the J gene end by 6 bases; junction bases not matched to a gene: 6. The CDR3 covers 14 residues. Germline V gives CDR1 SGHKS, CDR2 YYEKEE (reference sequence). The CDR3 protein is CASSGAAGGNEQFF. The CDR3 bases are TGTGCCAGCAGCGGAGCCGCGGGGGGCAATGAGCAGTTCTTC.

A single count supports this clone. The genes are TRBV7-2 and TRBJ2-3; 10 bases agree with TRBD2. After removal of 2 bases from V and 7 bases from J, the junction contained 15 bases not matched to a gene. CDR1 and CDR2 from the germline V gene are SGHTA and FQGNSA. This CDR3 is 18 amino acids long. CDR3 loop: CASSLLMGRTSGTHTQYF. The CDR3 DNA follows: TGTGCCAGCAGCTTACTGATGGGGCGGACTAGCGGTACCCATACGCAGTATTTT. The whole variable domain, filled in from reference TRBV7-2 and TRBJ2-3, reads GAGVSQSPSNKVTEKGKDVELRCDPISGHTALYWYRQSLGQGLEFLIYFQGNSAPDKSGLPSDRFSAERTGGSVSTLTIQRTQQEDSAVYLCASSLLMGRTSGTHTQYFGPGTRLTVL.